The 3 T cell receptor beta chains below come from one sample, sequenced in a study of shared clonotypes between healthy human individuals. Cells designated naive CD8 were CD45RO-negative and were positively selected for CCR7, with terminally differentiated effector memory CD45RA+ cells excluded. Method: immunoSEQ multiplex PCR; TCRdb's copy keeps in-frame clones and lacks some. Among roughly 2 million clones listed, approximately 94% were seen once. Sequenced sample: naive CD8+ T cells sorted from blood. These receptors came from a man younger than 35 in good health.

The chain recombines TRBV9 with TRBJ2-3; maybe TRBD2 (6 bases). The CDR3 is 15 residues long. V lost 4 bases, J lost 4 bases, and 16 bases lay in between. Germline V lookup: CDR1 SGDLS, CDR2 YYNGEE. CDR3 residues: CASSPSAIQADTQYF. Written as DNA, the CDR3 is TGTGCCAGCAGCCCTAGCGCTATTCAGGCAGATACGCAGTATTTT. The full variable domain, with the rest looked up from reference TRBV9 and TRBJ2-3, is DSGVTQTPKHLITATGQRVTLRCSPRSGDLSVYWYQQSLDQGLQFLIQYYNGEERAKGNILERFSAQQFPDLHSELNLSSLELGDSALYFCASSPSAIQADTQYFGPGTRLTVL.

CDR3 sequence (DNA): TGCGCCAGCAGCCAAGAGGGCAGGTTGTATGAGCAGTTCTTC. Protein product: CASSQEGRLYEQFF. The rearrangement joins TRBV4-1 to TRBJ2-1; no clear D. Trimming took off 0 bases at V and 8 bases at J, with 11 bases between the two ends. This CDR3 has 14 residues. Germline V gene data show CDR1 as MGHRA and CDR2 as YSYEKL.

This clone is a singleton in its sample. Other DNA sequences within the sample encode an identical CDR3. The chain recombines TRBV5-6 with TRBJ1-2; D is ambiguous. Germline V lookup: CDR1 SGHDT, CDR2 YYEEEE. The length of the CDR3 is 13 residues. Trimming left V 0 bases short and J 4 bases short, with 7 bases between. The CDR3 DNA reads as TGTGCCAGCAGCTTGGGGCGAATCTATGGCTACACCTTC. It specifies CASSLGRIYGYTF.